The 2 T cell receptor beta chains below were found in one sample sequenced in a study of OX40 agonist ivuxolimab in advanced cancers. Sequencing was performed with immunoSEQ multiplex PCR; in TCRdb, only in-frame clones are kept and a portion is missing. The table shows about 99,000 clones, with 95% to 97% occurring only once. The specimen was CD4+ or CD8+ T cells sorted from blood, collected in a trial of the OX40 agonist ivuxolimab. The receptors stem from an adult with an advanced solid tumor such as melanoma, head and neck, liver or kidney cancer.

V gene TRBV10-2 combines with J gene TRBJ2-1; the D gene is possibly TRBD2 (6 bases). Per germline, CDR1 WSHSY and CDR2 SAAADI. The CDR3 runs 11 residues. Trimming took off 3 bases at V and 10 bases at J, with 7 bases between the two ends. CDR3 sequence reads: CASSDGGEQFF. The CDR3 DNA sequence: TGCGCCAGCAGTGATGGGGGGGAGCAGTTCTTC.

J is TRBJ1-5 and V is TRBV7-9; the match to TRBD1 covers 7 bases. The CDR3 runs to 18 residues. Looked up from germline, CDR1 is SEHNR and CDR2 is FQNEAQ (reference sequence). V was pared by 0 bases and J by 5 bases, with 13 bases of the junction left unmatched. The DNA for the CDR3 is TGTGCCAGCAGCTTAGCCCAAGTAGCCGACAGGGCGGATCAGCCCCAGCATTTT. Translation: CASSLAQVADRADQPQHF.